Listed below are T cell receptor beta chains from one sample, sequenced in a study of Ad26.COV2.S vaccination and SARS-CoV-2 variants. TCRdb keeps only in-frame clones here, not all; method: immunoSEQ multiplex PCR. The data contain 410,000 or so clones, roughly 90% of them singletons. The sequencing used peripheral blood, collected in a trial of Ad26.COV2.S vaccine versus placebo. These receptors all stem from a person aged 18 to 65 who received the Ad26.COV2.S COVID-19 vaccine or a placebo. CDR3s include the opening cysteine and the closing phenylalanine or tryptophan. The D gene is left open where the match is weak. Clone sizes are given selectively: once, few, many, or a class where the clone is expanded.

TRBV6-2/TRBV6-3	TRBJ1-2	NA	NA	CASSSRFGAGNTF	NA
TRBV11-3	TRBJ2-7	NA	TRBD1	CASSLGTGTIYEQYF	TGTGCCAGCAGCTTAGGGACAGGGACGATCTACGAGCAGTACTTC
TRBV28	TRBJ2-7	NA	NA	CASSGRTVSYEQYF	TGTGCCAGCAGTGGCCGGACGGTCTCCTACGAGCAGTACTTC
TRBV11-2	TRBJ1-1	NA	NA	CASSLARNTEAFF	TGTGCCAGCAGCTTAGCACGGAACACTGAAGCTTTCTTT
TRBV30	TRBJ2-7	NA	NA	CAWSVLGNEQYF	TGTGCCTGGAGTGTATTGGGGAACGAGCAGTACTTC
TRBV27	TRBJ1-3	once	TRBD1	CASSTTGAGNTIYF	TGTGCCAGCAGCACCACAGGGGCTGGAAACACCATATATTTT
TRBV7-9	TRBJ2-6	NA	NA	CASSLSSGGANVLTF	TGTGCCAGCAGCTTGAGTTCAGGTGGGGCCAACGTCCTGACTTTC
TRBV30	TRBJ2-2	NA	NA	CAWSRETLNTGELFF	TGTGCCTGGAGTAGGGAGACACTGAACACCGGGGAGCTGTTTTTT
TRBV7-2	TRBJ2-7	few	NA	CASSLPEANEQYF	TGTGCCAGCAGCTTACCCGAAGCTAACGAGCAGTACTTC
TRBV28	TRBJ1-5	NA	NA	CASSYGLIQRSSNQPQHF	TGTGCCAGCAGTTATGGGCTAATACAGAGAAGTAGCAATCAGCCCCAGCATTTT
TRBV5-4	TRBJ2-1	NA	TRBD2	CASSLGLAGGPDEQFF	TGTGCCAGCAGCTTGGGGCTAGCGGGGGGCCCGGATGAGCAGTTCTTC
TRBV6-6	TRBJ2-7	NA	TRBD1	CASSRDRVAYEQYF	TGTGCCAGCAGTCGGGACAGGGTCGCCTACGAGCAGTACTTC
TRBV7-2	TRBJ2-5	NA	TRBD2	CASSSGLAGGLQETQYF	TGTGCCAGCAGCTCTGGACTAGCGGGGGGGCTCCAAGAGACCCAGTACTTC
TRBV6-6	TRBJ1-4	NA	NA	CATKGPGEKLFF	TGTGCCACTAAAGGCCCCGGGGAAAAACTGTTTTTT
TRBV7-2	TRBJ2-1	NA	TRBD2	CASSLGGGIYNEQFF	TGTGCCAGCAGCTTAGGCGGGGGGATTTACAATGAGCAGTTCTTC
TRBV29-1	TRBJ2-2	NA	NA	CSVRGPAGVNTGELFF	TGCAGCGTCCGAGGGCCTGCAGGGGTCAACACCGGGGAGCTGTTTTTT
TRBV28	TRBJ1-1	once	NA	CASTPPALHEAFF	TGTGCCAGCACCCCTCCAGCACTTCATGAAGCTTTCTTT
TRBV7-8	TRBJ2-4	NA	NA	CASSLGNIQYF	TGTGCCAGCAGCTTAGGTAACATTCAGTACTTC
TRBV29-1	TRBJ1-2	NA	TRBD1	CSVERGRGYGYTF	TGCAGCGTTGAGAGGGGGCGCGGGTATGGCTACACCTTC
TRBV5-1	TRBJ2-3	NA	NA	CASSGGRPSTDTQYF	TGCGCCAGCAGCGGGGGACGGCCTAGCACAGATACGCAGTATTTT
TRBV6-5	TRBJ2-1	once	NA	CASSYSNQKRVEQFF	TGTGCCAGCAGTTACTCCAACCAGAAGCGGGTTGAGCAGTTCTTC
TRBV27	TRBJ2-7	NA	TRBD1	CASSLGGQGATYEQYF	TGTGCCAGCAGCCTCGGGGGACAGGGGGCTACCTACGAGCAGTACTTC
TRBV7-9	TRBJ2-7	NA	NA	CASSLRGGVGEQYF	TGTGCCAGCAGCTTACGAGGGGGGGTCGGAGAGCAGTACTTC
TRBV3-1/TRBV3-2	TRBJ1-2	NA	TRBD1	CASSQDGTGNTF	TGTGCCAGCAGCCAAGATGGGACAGGGAACACCTTC
TRBV5-1	TRBJ2-1	NA	TRBD2	CASSFPSGSPSSYNEQFF	TGCGCCAGCAGCTTCCCTAGCGGGTCCCCTAGCTCCTACAATGAGCAGTTCTTC
TRBV7-2	TRBJ2-1	NA	NA	CASSLLGGGPGNEQFF	TGTGCCAGCAGCCTCTTAGGGGGGGGGCCCGGCAATGAGCAGTTCTTC
TRBV4-1	TRBJ2-7	NA	NA	CASSHRDSTSYEQYF	TGCGCCAGCAGCCACCGAGACAGCACTTCCTACGAGCAGTACTTC
TRBV5-5	TRBJ2-3	NA	NA	CASSVNFESTDTQYF	TGTGCCAGCAGCGTTAACTTCGAGAGCACAGATACGCAGTATTTT
TRBV7-8	TRBJ2-1	once	TRBD2	CASRTGRIYLAGENNEQFF	TGTGCCAGCAGAACAGGACGGATTTATTTAGCGGGGGAGAACAATGAGCAGTTCTTC
TRBV4-3	TRBJ1-2	NA	NA	CASSQSGAAFNYGYTF	TGCGCCAGCAGCCAATCGGGGGCAGCTTTTAACTATGGCTACACCTTC
TRBV7-6	TRBJ2-1	NA	NA	CASSEWAGSSVYEQFF	TGTGCCAGCAGCGAATGGGCGGGGTCCTCCGTCTATGAGCAGTTCTTC
TRBV7-2	TRBJ2-7	NA	TRBD1	CASSSDRVGYAGKRYEQYF	TGTGCCAGCAGCTCGGACAGGGTGGGGTACGCGGGGAAAAGATACGAGCAGTACTTC
TRBV15	TRBJ2-6	NA	NA	CATSRGSISSGANVLTF	TGTGCCACCAGCAGGGGAAGTATAAGCTCTGGGGCCAACGTCCTGACTTTC
TRBV6-4	TRBJ1-6	NA	TRBD1	CASSERTGGFMTLHF	TGTGCCAGCAGTGAAAGGACAGGCGGTTTTATGACCCTCCACTTT
TRBV19	TRBJ1-5	NA	NA	CASSQGRRSNQPQHF	TGTGCCAGTAGTCAAGGTCGGCGGAGCAATCAGCCCCAGCATTTT
TRBV7-9	TRBJ2-1	NA	NA	CASSPKKSGEPFYNEQFF	TGTGCCAGCAGCCCCAAGAAGTCCGGGGAACCGTTTTACAATGAGCAGTTCTTC
TRBV11-2	TRBJ2-7	NA	TRBD1	CASSVGQGAAEQYF	TGTGCCAGCAGTGTCGGACAGGGGGCGGCCGAGCAGTACTTC
TRBV20-1	TRBJ2-5	NA	TRBD2	CSASGGGAAETQYF	TGCAGTGCTAGTGGCGGGGGGGCTGCTGAGACCCAGTACTTC
TRBV5-4	TRBJ1-1	NA	NA	CASSFGPEGTEAFF	TGTGCCAGCAGCTTTGGGCCGGAAGGCACTGAAGCTTTCTTT
TRBV21-1	TRBJ2-5	NA	NA	CASSKAGQCETQYF	TGTGCCAGCAGCAAAGCAGGCCAGTGCGAGACCCAGTACTTC
TRBV28	TRBJ2-5	NA	TRBD1	CASSLQGVETQYF	TGTGCCAGCAGTCTCCAGGGGGTTGAGACCCAGTACTTC
TRBV10-1	TRBJ2-2	NA	TRBD2	CASSDRTSGSNTGELFF	TGCGCCAGCAGTGACCGGACTAGCGGGTCGAACACCGGGGAGCTGTTTTTT
TRBV6-6	TRBJ1-2	once	NA	CASSRQGSGYGYTF	TGTGCCAGCAGTAGGCAGGGATCCGGCTATGGCTACACCTTC
TRBV2	TRBJ2-7	NA	TRBD1	CASSGMGQATYEQYF	TGTGCCAGCAGTGGCATGGGACAGGCTACCTACGAGCAGTACTTC
TRBV11-3	TRBJ2-7	NA	NA	CASSRNFGYEQYF	TGTGCCAGCAGCCGAAATTTTGGCTACGAGCAGTACTTC